This T cell receptor beta chain was profiled in a study of CD8 T cells in ankylosing spondylitis. This clonotype was picked up many times. TCRdb called the 5' RACE reads again in MiXCR, with one record for every CDR3 protein. This table holds about 240,000 distinct CDR3 sequences, around 9.2% found once. Per the germline V gene, CDR1 is SGHRS and CDR2 is YFSETQ. This CDR3 region has 14 residues. V was trimmed by 6 bases and J by 1 base, leaving 13 bases between them. This TCR was recovered from a male donor with ankylosing spondylitis or in good health (not recorded which). The chain couples TRBV5-1 to TRBJ1-1; D gene ambiguous. Sequenced material: blood, either unsorted or a sorted T cell fraction (not recorded which). DNA of the CDR3: TGCGCCAGCATTTTAGGACCGGCGAACACTGAAGCTTTCTTT. Translated: CASILGPANTEAFF.